This T cell receptor (beta chain) derives from a study of post-analysis software for immune sequencing data. Across the study: Recorded disease courses covered relapsing-remitting, secondary progressive and progressive-relapsing multiple sclerosis. Some patients had no subtype annotation. Study-wide results and limits: Samples sharing a preparation batch grouped tightly together when assessed by F measure. Five or six TRBV segments appeared more often in patients than in controls, and TRBV5-6, TRBV5-1 and TRBV20-1 were among these.

V lost 0 bases, J lost 5 bases, and 13 bases lay in between. The CDR3 is 15 amino acids. The germline V gene encodes CDR1 MNHEY and CDR2 SVGAGI. Built from TCR beta cDNA, the libraries had unique molecular identifiers in them. In TCRdb, the PCR reads were re-called with MiXCR into one record per CDR3 protein. The data show some 690,000 distinct CDR3 sequences, roughly three fifths seen once. Points on this clonotype: Antigen: not known.

The clonotype originates from a girl aged 2 to 10 with multiple sclerosis. Sequencing used blood. The genes are TRBV6-5 and TRBJ2-5; D might be TRBD1 (6 bases). The CDR3: CASSYSGTPEETQYF. The CDR3 region has the DNA TGTGCCAGCAGTTACTCGGGGACACCGGAGGAGACCCAGTACTTC.